This is a list of T cell receptor beta chains from one sample in a study of T cell changes during pregnancy in multiple sclerosis. Using immunoSEQ multiplex PCR, the repertoire was profiled, and TCRdb retains in-frame clones only, with some absent. Counted here are some 74,000 clones, 80% to 95% occurring once; the ten biggest clones make up around 2.3%. Source: peripheral blood, taken before pregnancy. These receptors were collected from a female donor with multiple sclerosis, enrolled in a pregnancy study. Each CDR3 is given with its conserved first and last residue. D genes are given only for firm matches. Expanded clones get a size class; other rows say once, few or many, or leave the size out.

v_gene,d_gene,abundance,j_gene,CDR3aa,CDR3nt
TRBV7-6,-,-,TRBJ2-5,CASSLRGGGSGGHQETQYF,TGTGCCAGCAGCCTTCGAGGGGGCGGGTCGGGAGGGCACCAAGAGACCCAGTACTTC
TRBV19,TRBD1,-,TRBJ2-4,CASSTQGAGKNIQYF,TGTGCCAGTAGTACTCAGGGGGCAGGCAAAAACATTCAGTACTTC
TRBV20-1,-,-,TRBJ1-4,CSARDSEKLFF,TGCAGTGCTAGAGACAGTGAAAAACTGTTTTTT
TRBV5-1,TRBD2,-,TRBJ2-5,CASSPGLAGAQETQYF,TGCGCCAGCAGCCCGGGACTAGCGGGAGCACAAGAGACCCAGTACTTC
TRBV13,TRBD1,-,TRBJ1-2,CASSSWTGTGNPNYGYTF,TGTGCCAGCAGCTCCTGGACCGGGACAGGGAATCCTAACTATGGCTACACCTTC
TRBV18,-,once,TRBJ2-7,CASSRNQGRGYEQYF,TGTGCCAGCTCACGAAACCAAGGACGGGGATACGAGCAGTACTTC
TRBV2,TRBD1,-,TRBJ2-1,CASSVTGGDYNEQFF,TGTGCCAGCAGCGTGACAGGGGGGGACTACAATGAGCAGTTCTTC
TRBV5-4,-,-,TRBJ2-1,CASSRESKKSEQFF,TGTGCCAGCAGCCGCGAGTCGAAAAAATCTGAGCAGTTCTTC
TRBV5-4,TRBD2,-,TRBJ2-1,CASSNPGLVYYNEQFF,TGTGCCAGCAGCAATCCGGGACTAGTGTACTACAATGAGCAGTTCTTC
TRBV27,TRBD1,-,TRBJ2-5,CASSPGQGATQETQYF,TGTGCCAGCAGTCCGGGACAGGGGGCTACCCAAGAGACCCAGTACTTC
TRBV7-9,-,-,TRBJ1-1,CASSTRGTEAFF,TGTGCCAGCAGTACCAGGGGCACTGAAGCTTTCTTT
TRBV5-8,-,-,TRBJ1-2,CASSPWEGGTTNYGYTF,TGTGCCAGCAGCCCCTGGGAAGGGGGGACTACTAACTATGGCTACACCTTC
TRBV30,-,few,TRBJ1-2,CAWSPMDWKVYGYTF,TGTGCCTGGAGTCCCATGGACTGGAAGGTCTATGGCTACACCTTC
TRBV5-4,-,-,TRBJ2-7,CASSPRASDYEQYF,TGTGCCAGCAGCCCTAGGGCTAGCGACTACGAGCAGTACTTC
TRBV7-9,-,-,TRBJ2-7,CASSLVVADSHKYEQYF,TGTGCCAGCAGCTTGGTTGTGGCGGACTCCCATAAATACGAGCAGTACTTC
TRBV5-6,-,once,TRBJ2-6,CASSFKSSGANVLTF,TGTGCCAGCAGCTTCAAATCCTCTGGGGCCAACGTCCTGACTTTC
TRBV7-9,-,once,TRBJ2-7,CASSSTAYEQYF,TGTGCCAGCAGCTCAACAGCATACGAGCAGTACTTC
TRBV29-1,-,once,TRBJ1-1,CSVHRYTEAFF,TGCAGCGTTCACAGGTACACTGAAGCTTTCTTT
TRBV5-8,-,few,TRBJ1-1,CASSSGQNTEAFF,TGTGCCAGCAGCTCTGGACAGAACACTGAAGCTTTCTTT
TRBV4-3,-,-,TRBJ1-2,CASRPTTGLSYGYTF,TGCGCCAGCAGACCGACGACAGGCCTTTCCTATGGCTACACCTTC
TRBV11-1,-,-,TRBJ1-1,CASSRWTAMNTEAFF,TGTGCCAGCAGCCGTTGGACAGCGATGAACACTGAAGCTTTCTTT
TRBV29-1,-,-,TRBJ2-3,CSVESDTDTQYF,TGCAGCGTTGAGAGCGACACAGATACGCAGTATTTT
TRBV28,TRBD1,once,TRBJ1-2,CASSSVDREVGYTF,TGTGCCAGCAGCTCGGTGGACAGGGAGGTTGGCTACACCTTC
TRBV6-5,-,-,TRBJ2-3,CASSYSTSTDTQYF,TGTGCCAGCAGTTACAGCACTAGCACAGATACGCAGTATTTT
TRBV30,-,-,TRBJ1-4,CAQSLGSLGKLFF,TGTGCCCAGTCTCTGGGCTCGCTCGGAAAACTGTTTTTT
TRBV25-1,TRBD1,-,TRBJ1-1,CASRPHVGQGSQNTEAFF,TGTGCCAGCAGACCCCACGTTGGACAGGGCAGCCAGAACACTGAAGCTTTCTTT
TRBV18,TRBD1,-,TRBJ1-5,CASSPDRDQPQHF,TGTGCCAGCTCACCAGACAGGGATCAGCCCCAGCATTTT
TRBV27,-,-,TRBJ2-1,CASSRDWRNNEQFF,TGTGCCAGCAGTCGGGACTGGAGGAACAATGAGCAGTTCTTC
TRBV28,-,-,TRBJ2-7,CASSLGTDPYEQYF,TGTGCCAGCAGTTTAGGTACTGATCCCTACGAGCAGTACTTC
TRBV6-1,TRBD2,-,TRBJ2-7,CATSGLAYEQYF,TGTGCCACCTCCGGACTAGCCTACGAGCAGTACTTC
TRBV14,TRBD2,-,TRBJ2-7,CASSLAGYSYEQYF,TGTGCCAGCAGCCTAGCGGGATACTCCTACGAGCAGTACTTC
TRBV5-8,-,-,TRBJ1-5,CASSINRVGRNQPQHF,TGTGCCAGCAGCATAAACAGGGTCGGGCGCAATCAGCCCCAGCATTTT
TRBV11-2,-,-,TRBJ2-3,CASSPTTGGGDTQYF,TGTGCCAGCAGCCCGACGACGGGGGGCGGAGATACGCAGTATTTT
TRBV6-1,-,-,TRBJ2-7,CASSEEGRGRGEQYF,TGTGCCAGCAGTGAAGAGGGACGGGGGAGAGGGGAGCAGTACTTC
TRBV27,TRBD1,-,TRBJ2-2,CASSSGRDRGSGELFF,TGTGCCAGCAGTTCCGGGAGGGACAGGGGATCCGGGGAGCTGTTTTTT
TRBV7-6,-,-,TRBJ1-1,CASSLGYPGPNTEAFF,TGTGCCAGCAGCTTAGGTTATCCAGGTCCGAACACTGAAGCTTTCTTT
TRBV5-4,TRBD1,once,TRBJ2-5,CASSWTGEETQYF,TGTGCCAGCAGCTGGACAGGGGAAGAGACCCAGTACTTC